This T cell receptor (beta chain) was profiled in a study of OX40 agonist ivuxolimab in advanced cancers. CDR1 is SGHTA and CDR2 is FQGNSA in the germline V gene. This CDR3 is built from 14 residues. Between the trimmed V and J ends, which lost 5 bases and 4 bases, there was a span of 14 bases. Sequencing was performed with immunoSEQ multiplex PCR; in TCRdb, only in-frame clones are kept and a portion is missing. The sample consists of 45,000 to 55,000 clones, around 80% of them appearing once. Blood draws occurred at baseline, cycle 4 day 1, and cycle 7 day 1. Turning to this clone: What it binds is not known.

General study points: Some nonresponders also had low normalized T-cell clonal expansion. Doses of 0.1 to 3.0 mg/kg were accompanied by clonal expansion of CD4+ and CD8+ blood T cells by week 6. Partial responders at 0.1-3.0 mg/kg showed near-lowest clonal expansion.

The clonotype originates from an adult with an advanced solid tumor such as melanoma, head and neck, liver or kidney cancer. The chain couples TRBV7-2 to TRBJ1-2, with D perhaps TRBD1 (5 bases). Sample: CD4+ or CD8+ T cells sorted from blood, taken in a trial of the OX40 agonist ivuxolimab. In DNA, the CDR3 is TGTGCCAGCAGCCCCGAGGGACGGACCTATGGCTACACCTTC. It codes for CASSPEGRTYGYTF.